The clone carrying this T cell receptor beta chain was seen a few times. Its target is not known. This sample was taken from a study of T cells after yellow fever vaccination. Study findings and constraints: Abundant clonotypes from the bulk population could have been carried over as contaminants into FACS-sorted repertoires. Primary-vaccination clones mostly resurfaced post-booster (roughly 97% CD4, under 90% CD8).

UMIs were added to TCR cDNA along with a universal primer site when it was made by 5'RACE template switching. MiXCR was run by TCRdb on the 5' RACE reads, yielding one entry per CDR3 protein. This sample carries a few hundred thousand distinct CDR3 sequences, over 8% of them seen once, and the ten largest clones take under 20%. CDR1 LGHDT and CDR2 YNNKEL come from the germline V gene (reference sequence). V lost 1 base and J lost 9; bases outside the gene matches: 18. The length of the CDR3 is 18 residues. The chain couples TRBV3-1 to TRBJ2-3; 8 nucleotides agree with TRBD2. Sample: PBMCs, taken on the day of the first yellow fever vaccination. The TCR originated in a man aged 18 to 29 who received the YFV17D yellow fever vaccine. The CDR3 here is CASSQGWLASGRWETQYF. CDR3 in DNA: TGTGCCAGCAGCCAAGGCTGGTTGGCTAGCGGGCGGTGGGAGACGCAGTATTTT.